The entry below describes one TCR beta chain. Its specificity is not known. Trimming took 4 bases from V and 1 from J; bases not matched to a gene: 9. CDR3 length: 16 residues. Per germline, CDR1 MNHEY and CDR2 SVGAGI. These data come from a study of cytomegalovirus exposure and HLA in healthy donors. Study-wide results and caveats: In a later analysis, an Asian-associated ancestry cluster reportedly showed fewer N-insertions than the roughly 650-donor mean. The authors later linked a missense DCLRE1C variant to TCR beta V- and J-gene trimming. Common viral pathogens (according to a later analysis) appeared linked to several of the most significant clusters. Sequence variants that were highly shared formed a cluster that was likely a sequencing artifact.

In the PCR, 60 Vbeta and 13 Jbeta primers were used. Only in-frame clones appear in the TCRdb table, and some are missing; sequencing was by immunoSEQ multiplex PCR. The table lists fewer than 200,000 clones, 55% to 70% of them singletons. The material sequenced was PBMCs. This chain uses TRBV6-5 with TRBJ2-5, with TRBD1 identical over 7 bases. This TCR was sampled from a middle-aged woman in good health and CMV-seropositive. CDR3 sequence reads: CASSSLQRGRQETQYF. In DNA, the CDR3 is TGTGCCAGCAGTTCCCTCCAAAGGGGGCGCCAAGAGACCCAGTACTTC.